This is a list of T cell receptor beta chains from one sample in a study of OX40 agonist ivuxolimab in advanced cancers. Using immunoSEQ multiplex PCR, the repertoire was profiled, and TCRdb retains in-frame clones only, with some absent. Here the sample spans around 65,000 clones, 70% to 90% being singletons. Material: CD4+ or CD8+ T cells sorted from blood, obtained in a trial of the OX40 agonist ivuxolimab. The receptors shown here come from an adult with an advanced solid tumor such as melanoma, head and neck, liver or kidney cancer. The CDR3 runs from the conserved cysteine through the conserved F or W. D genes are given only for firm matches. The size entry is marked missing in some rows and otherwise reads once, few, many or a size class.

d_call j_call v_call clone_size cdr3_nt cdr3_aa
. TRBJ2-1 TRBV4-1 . TGCGCCAGCAGACTTGGCTCCTACAATGAGCAGTTCTTC CASRLGSYNEQFF
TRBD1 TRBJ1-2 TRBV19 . TGTGCCAGTAGTGAGGGACAGGGAATAGAGGGCTACACCTTC CASSEGQGIEGYTF
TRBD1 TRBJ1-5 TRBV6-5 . TGTGCCAGCAGTTGGACAGGAAAACAGCCCCAGCATTTT CASSWTGKQPQHF
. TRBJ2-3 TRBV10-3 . TGTGCCATCCGACAGGCAGATACGCAGTATTTT CAIRQADTQYF
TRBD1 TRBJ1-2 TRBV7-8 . TGTGCCAGCAGCGACCGGGACAGGGTACACTATGGCTACACCTTC CASSDRDRVHYGYTF
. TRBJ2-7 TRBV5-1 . TGCGCCAGCAGCTCTGGCTGGTCCTACGAGCAGTACTTC CASSSGWSYEQYF
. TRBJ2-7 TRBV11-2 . TGTGCCAGCAGCTTGGCGGTGGCGGGGGCCCACGGGAACTTC CASSLAVAGAHGNF
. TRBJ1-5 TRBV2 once TGTGCCAGCAGTGAAGCCGCGAGGGTTTGGAATCAGCCCCAGCATTTT CASSEAARVWNQPQHF
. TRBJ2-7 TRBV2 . TGTGCCAGCAGTCCCAACCGCTACGAGCAGTACTTC CASSPNRYEQYF
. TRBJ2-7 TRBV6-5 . TGTGCCAGCAGGGGGGTTACCTACGAGCAGTACTTC CASRGVTYEQYF
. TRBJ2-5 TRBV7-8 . TGTGCCAGCAGCTTCCCCGCAGGCGGCGGCGGGGAGACCCAGTACTTC CASSFPAGGGGETQYF
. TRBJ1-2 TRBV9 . TGTGCCAGCAGCGTAGCTGGGGTAGGCTACACCTTC CASSVAGVGYTF
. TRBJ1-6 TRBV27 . TGTGCCAGCAGTCCCGCGACAGGCAATCGTTCACCCCTCCACTTT CASSPATGNRSPLHF
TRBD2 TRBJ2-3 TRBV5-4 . TGTGCCAGCAGCTCCTATCGGGGGGACACAGATACGCAGTATTTT CASSSYRGDTDTQYF
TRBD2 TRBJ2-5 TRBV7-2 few TGTGCCAGCAGCCCTCCTCTGGGGCTAGCGGGGGTTGAGGAGACCCAGTACTTC CASSPPLGLAGVEETQYF
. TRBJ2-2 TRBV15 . TGTGCCACCAGCAGAGACCCGAACACCGGGGAGCTGTTTTTT CATSRDPNTGELFF
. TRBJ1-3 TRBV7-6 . TGTGCCAGCAGCCTAGGGATGGCGGACTCTGGAAACACCATATATTTT CASSLGMADSGNTIYF